What follows is one T cell receptor (beta chain) and its context. This sample is part of a study of T cell changes during pregnancy in multiple sclerosis. Generated by immunoSEQ multiplex PCR, the TCRdb table keeps only in-frame clones and is missing some. This table holds around 50,000 clones, 85% to 95% found once. V lost 4 bases and J lost 0, with 11 bases in between. The CDR3 contains 15 residues. Germline lookup yields CDR1 SGHRS and CDR2 YFSETQ. This specimen consisted of CD4+ T cells from peripheral blood mononuclear cells, obtained after pregnancy. This TCR came from a female donor in good health, enrolled as a control in a pregnancy study. The J gene is TRBJ2-1, the V gene TRBV5-1, with D perhaps TRBD2 (6 bases). CDR3: CASSPRGTSYNEQFF. The CDR3 DNA reads as TGCGCCAGCAGCCCTCGGGGGACCTCCTACAATGAGCAGTTCTTC.